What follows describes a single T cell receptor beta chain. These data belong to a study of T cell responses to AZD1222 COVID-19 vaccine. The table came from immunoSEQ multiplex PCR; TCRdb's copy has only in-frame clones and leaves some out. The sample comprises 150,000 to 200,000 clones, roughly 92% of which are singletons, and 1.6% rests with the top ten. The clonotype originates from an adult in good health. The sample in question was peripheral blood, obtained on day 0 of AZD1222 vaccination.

The CDR3 DNA follows: TGTGCCAGCAGCCCCCCGGGCCTAGCGGGCAATGAGCAGTTCTTC. Its protein product is CASSPPGLAGNEQFF. The J gene is TRBJ2-1, the V gene TRBV11-3; 8 bases fit TRBD2. Per germline, CDR1 SGHNT and CDR2 YENEEA. This CDR3 is 15 amino acids long. Germline trimming cut 5 bases from V and 6 bases from J; bases unmatched to any gene: 9.